These 14 T cell receptor beta chains were sequenced from one sample in a study of blood T cell repertoires in COVID-19. Here immunoSEQ multiplex PCR was the method, and the copy in TCRdb shows in-frame clones only, minus some. This table holds 65,000 to 75,000 clones, approximately 78% found once. Specimen: peripheral blood. These receptors all stem from an elderly man with acute or convalescent COVID-19.

CDR3 protein: CASTGGAGYSYEQYF. DNA for the CDR3: TGTGCCAGCACAGGGGGCGCGGGGTATTCCTACGAGCAGTACTTC. The rearrangement uses TRBV5-5 and TRBJ2-7; 8 positions match TRBD1. This CDR3 region has 15 residues. V was pared by 6 bases and J by 1 base, with 9 bases of the junction left unmatched. Germline V gene lookup returns CDR1 SGHKS and CDR2 YYEKEE (reference sequence).

The J gene is TRBJ2-6, the V gene TRBV9; D is perhaps TRBD2 (6 bases). The V end was cut by 3 bases, the J end by 2 bases, with 12 bases between. The CDR3 spans 16 residues. Germline-derived CDR1 and CDR2 are SGDLS and YYNGEE. CDR3 DNA: TGTGCCAGCAGCGAGGGGACGGGGGCTGGGGCCAACGTCCTGACTTTC. This encodes CASSEGTGAGANVLTF.

This clone was counted only a few times. The rearrangement uses TRBV19 and TRBJ2-7, with 7 bases that match TRBD2. V gave up 0 bases and J gave up 2 bases; unmatched junction bases: 4. Germline CDR1 LNHDA, CDR2 SQIVND (reference sequence). This CDR3 contains 15 residues. The DNA for the CDR3 is TGTGCCAGTAGTATAGAGACGGGGACTACCTACGAGCAGTACTTC. Translated: CASSIETGTTYEQYF.

This chain uses TRBV7-2 with TRBJ1-2; tentative D call: TRBD1 (5 bases). The CDR3 loop spans 13 amino acids. Looked up from germline, CDR1 is SGHTA and CDR2 is FQGNSA. The V gene lost 5 bases and the J gene lost 1 base, with 8 bases spanning the gap. CDR3: CASSTGVNYGYTF. CDR3 sequence (DNA): TGTGCCAGCAGCACAGGCGTTAACTATGGCTACACCTTC.

This chain joins TRBV29-1 and TRBJ2-5; TRBD1 matches 9 bases. The CDR3 is 13 amino acids. Germline CDR1 reads SQVTM; CDR2 reads ANQGSEA. Losses at the gene ends were 7 bases for V and 5 bases for J; bases not matched to a gene: 8. The CDR3 DNA follows: TGCAGCGCTGGGACAGGGCTAGGGGAGACCCAGTACTTC. Protein product: CSAGTGLGETQYF.

The V call is TRBV9, the J call TRBJ2-7; tentatively, D is TRBD1 (11 bases). The CDR3 contains 15 residues. Germline assignment: CDR1 SGDLS and CDR2 YYNGEE. Trimming stripped 6 bases from V and 5 bases from J, with 21 bases between. The CDR3 is CASTRDRGTSDEQYF. CDR3 nucleotide sequence: TGTGCCAGCACCCGGGACAGGGGGACTAGCGACGAGCAGTACTTC. Filled out from reference TRBV9 and TRBJ2-7, the complete variable domain reads DSGVTQTPKHLITATGQRVTLRCSPRSGDLSVYWYQQSLDQGLQFLIQYYNGEERAKGNILERFSAQQFPDLHSELNLSSLELGDSALYFCASTRDRGTSDEQYFGPGTRLTVT.

The chain is built from TRBV5-6 and TRBJ1-6; TRBD1 agrees at 10 bases. Germline V gene sequence: CDR1 SGHDT, CDR2 YYEEEE. The CDR3 has 16 amino acids. V was clipped by 4 bases and J by 4 bases; unmatched bases: 5. This chain's CDR3 is CASSPPGQGYNSPLHF. Written as DNA, the CDR3 is TGTGCCAGCAGCCCACCGGGACAGGGGTATAATTCACCCCTCCACTTT.

This clone was detected only once. The rearrangement links TRBV28 to TRBJ2-5; D is uncertain. CDR3 length equals 14 residues. Per germline, CDR1 MDHEN and CDR2 SYDVKM. Deletions cut 5 bases from V and 1 base from J, with 11 bases between. The CDR3 DNA reads as TGTGCCAGCAGTGCCAGAAATTCCCAAGAGACCCAGTACTTC. Amino acid sequence: CASSARNSQETQYF.

The V gene is TRBV20-1, the J gene TRBJ2-5, with D uncertain. Germline CDR1 and CDR2: DFQATT and SNEGSKA (reference sequence). The CDR3 runs to 12 residues. Trimming took 3 bases from V and 5 from J, leaving 10 bases between them. CDR3 region: CSASGRWETQYF. The DNA of the CDR3 is TGCAGTGCTAGTGGCAGGTGGGAGACCCAGTACTTC.

This rearrangement joins TRBV9 to TRBJ2-5; 15 nucleotides align to TRBD2. V was pared by 6 bases and J by 5 bases, with 8 bases of the junction left unmatched. In germline, CDR1 is SGDLS, CDR2 YYNGEE. This CDR3 spans 16 amino acids. As DNA, the CDR3 is TGTGCCAGCACCCGAGGGACTAGCGGGGGGTTGGAGACCCAGTACTTC. Its protein product is CASTRGTSGGLETQYF. Together with reference TRBV9 and TRBJ2-5, the CDR3 gives the full variable domain: DSGVTQTPKHLITATGQRVTLRCSPRSGDLSVYWYQQSLDQGLQFLIQYYNGEERAKGNILERFSAQQFPDLHSELNLSSLELGDSALYFCASTRGTSGGLETQYFGPGTRLLVL.

The chain recombines TRBV5-1 with TRBJ2-3; D not resolved. Germline V gives CDR1 SGHRS, CDR2 YFSETQ. CDR3 length: 14 amino acids. V dropped 0 bases and J dropped 4 bases, with 9 bases sitting between them. The DNA for the CDR3 is TGCGCCAGCAGCTTGGCTGGCGGTGCAGATACGCAGTATTTT. Protein: CASSLAGGADTQYF.

The CDR3 nucleotides read TGTGCCAGCAGTGAAGCGCTAGGGGGCGATCAGCCCCAGCATTTT. Its protein product is CASSEALGGDQPQHF. V and J are TRBV6-1 and TRBJ1-5, with 7 bases fitting TRBD1. The V segment lost 0 bases and the J segment 5 bases; nucleotides outside the gene matches: 4. The CDR3 sequence is 15 residues long. Germline CDR1 is MNHNS and CDR2 is SASEGT.

The chain uses TRBV4-3 and TRBJ2-1; TRBD1 is a possible D gene (5 bases). V shed 0 bases and J shed 8 bases, with 8 bases lying between them. The CDR3 sequence is 13 residues long. The germline V gene encodes CDR1 LGHNA and CDR2 YSLEER. The CDR3 here is CASSQELGDEQFF. CDR3 DNA sequence: TGCGCCAGCAGCCAAGAATTAGGGGATGAGCAGTTCTTC.

For the CDR3, the DNA is TGTGCCAGCAGCTTAGACCTGACAGGCTTGAACACTGAAGCTTTCTTT. It translates to CASSLDLTGLNTEAFF. The V gene is TRBV7-2, the J gene TRBJ1-1; a possible D gene is TRBD1 (6 bases). This CDR3 is built from 16 residues. Trimming shortened V by 1 base and J by 0 bases, and 12 bases separated the two germline ends. Germline-derived CDR1 and CDR2 are SGHTA and FQGNSA.